Each of the 5 T cell receptor beta chains below was sequenced from the same sample in a study of blood T cell repertoires in COVID-19. Measured with immunoSEQ multiplex PCR; TCRdb has only the in-frame clones, and not every one. The table has some 260,000 clones, over 75% seen once; the top ten hold around 1.7%. Sequencing was done on a sample of PBMCs or T cells enriched from blood (not recorded which). These receptors all stem from a man between 40 and 49 years old who had recovered from COVID-19.

V gene TRBV19 combines with J gene TRBJ1-1, with a possible D match to TRBD1 (5 bases). This CDR3 comprises 18 residues. CDR1 and CDR2 (germline): LNHDA, SQIVND (reference sequence). The germline V and J ends were trimmed by 7 bases and 1 base, with 25 bases remaining between them. The CDR3 here is CASTPLRGNGGRNTEAFF. Written as DNA, the CDR3 is TGTGCCAGTACTCCCCTCCGGGGTAATGGGGGGAGGAACACTGAAGCTTTCTTT.

This chain uses TRBV9 with TRBJ2-7, with 12 bases identical to TRBD2. Germline values: CDR1 SGDLS, CDR2 YYNGEE. The CDR3 is made up of 17 amino acids. The trim removed 4 bases at V and 2 bases at J, leaving 10 bases unmatched. CDR3 amino acids: CASSPRTSGISAYEQYF. As DNA, the CDR3 is TGTGCCAGCAGCCCACGGACTAGCGGGATTAGTGCCTACGAGCAGTACTTC.

V usage is TRBV19 and J usage is TRBJ1-4; TRBD1 might be the D (5 bases). The CDR3 covers 15 residues. V was trimmed by 4 bases and J by 4 bases, leaving 13 bases between them. The germline V gene has CDR1 LNHDA and CDR2 SQIVND (reference sequence). The CDR3 bases are TGTGCCAGTAGTAACTACAGGATCGATAATGAAAAACTGTTTTTT. Protein product: CASSNYRIDNEKLFF.

This sequence joins TRBV12-3 or TRBV12-4 and TRBJ1-2, with D perhaps TRBD1 (5 bases). The length of the CDR3 is 12 residues. Trimming removed 3 bases from V and 8 bases from J, with 10 bases in between. CDR3 sequence: CASSFKGFGYTF. The CDR3 region has the DNA TGTGCCAGCAGTTTCAAGGGGTTCGGCTACACCTTC.

V is TRBV7-8 and J is TRBJ2-1; 8 positions agree with TRBD2. The CDR3 is 16 amino acids. Germline V gene lookup returns CDR1 SGHVS and CDR2 FQNEAQ. The junction had 9 bases not matched to a gene; V was cut back by 6 bases and J by 2 bases. The CDR3 protein is CASRSHRAGAYNEQFF. The DNA for the CDR3 is TGTGCCAGCAGGTCTCATAGAGCGGGAGCCTACAATGAGCAGTTCTTC.